Presented here are 27 T cell receptor beta chains from one specimen sequenced in a study of T cell responses to AZD1222 COVID-19 vaccine. The repertoire was sequenced with immunoSEQ multiplex PCR; TCRdb's copy has only in-frame clones and lacks some. This sample yields 120,000 to 150,000 clones, of which approximately 88% are seen a single time; 3% to 4% belongs to the top ten. The sample here was peripheral blood, taken on day 0 of MenACWY control vaccination. These receptors all stem from an adult in good health.

J is TRBJ2-1 and V is TRBV20-1, with D possibly matching TRBD1 (5 bases). Germline values: CDR1 DFQATT, CDR2 SNEGSKA (reference sequence). V lost 3 bases, J lost 8 bases, and 14 bases lay in between. The CDR3 sequence is 13 residues long. The CDR3 is CSASLSWGDEQFF. As DNA, the CDR3 is TGCAGTGCTAGTTTGTCTTGGGGCGATGAGCAGTTCTTC.

The V gene is TRBV28, the J gene TRBJ1-1; unclear D gene. The ends were cut back, 2 bases at V and 7 bases at J, with 8 bases in the middle. The germline CDR1 and CDR2 sequences are MDHEN and SYDVKM. The CDR3 loop spans 12 amino acids. The CDR3 DNA follows: TGTGCCAGCAGTTTACGGGGAAGTGAAGCTTTCTTT. The encoded protein is CASSLRGSEAFF. Supplemented by reference TRBV28 and TRBJ1-1, the full variable domain reads DVKVTQSSRYLVKRTGEKVFLECVQDMDHENMFWYRQDPGLGLRLIYFSYDVKMKEKGDIPEGYSVSREKKERFSLILESASTNQTSMYLCASSLRGSEAFFGQGTRLTVV.

The V and J genes are TRBV27 and TRBJ2-2, with 10 positions matching TRBD1. This CDR3 is 16 amino acids long. The germline V gene has CDR1 MNHEY and CDR2 SMNVEV (reference sequence). J was trimmed by 4 bases and V by 6 bases; bases with no gene match: 8. In DNA, the CDR3 is TGTGCCAGCAGGGTCGGGACAGGGGCCTTCACCGGGGAGCTGTTTTTT. Encoded protein: CASRVGTGAFTGELFF.

This chain uses TRBV7-6 with TRBJ2-3; 12 nucleotides align to TRBD2. CDR1 and CDR2 from the germline V gene are SGHVS and FNYEAQ. The J segment lost 2 bases and the V segment lost 5 bases, leaving 11 bases of the junction unmatched. The CDR3 runs 18 residues. The DNA of the CDR3 is TGTGCCAGCAGCCCAGAGCTCCTAGCGGGGGGGCACACAGATACGCAGTATTTT. Protein product: CASSPELLAGGHTDTQYF. The entire variable domain, with the rest obtained from reference TRBV7-6 and TRBJ2-3, is as follows: GAGVSQSPRYKVTKRGQDVALRCDPISGHVSLYWYRQALGQGPEFLTYFNYEAQQDKSGLPNDRFSAERPEGSISTLTIQRTEQRDSAMYRCASSPELLAGGHTDTQYFGPGTRLTVL.

This clone was recorded once. The CDR3 loop reads CASSSARDRGLRNTEAFF. CDR3 coding DNA: TGTGCCAGCAGTTCCGCCCGGGACAGGGGGCTGAGGAACACTGAAGCTTTCTTT. The chain employs TRBV27 and TRBJ1-1, with 12 nucleotides matching TRBD1. The germline V gene encodes CDR1 MNHEY and CDR2 SMNVEV (reference sequence). The V and J ends lost 4 bases and 1 base, in that order; junction bases with no gene match: 10. The CDR3 extends over 18 amino acids.

This chain joins TRBV19 and TRBJ1-5; D possibly corresponds to TRBD1 (5 bases). Germline V gives CDR1 LNHDA, CDR2 SQIVND (reference sequence). This CDR3 region has 14 residues. V lost 2 bases, J lost 5 bases, and 10 bases lay in between. The CDR3 region is CASSILGGDQPQHF. In nucleotides, the CDR3 is TGTGCCAGTAGTATACTGGGGGGTGATCAGCCCCAGCATTTT.

The chain is built from TRBV12-3 or TRBV12-4 and TRBJ2-1; no firm D call. CDR3 length equals 13 residues. V shed 6 bases and J shed 8 bases, with 14 bases lying between them. The CDR3 spells CASSRNGLDEQFF. The CDR3 DNA reads TGTGCCAGCAGCCGTAATGGGCTGGATGAGCAGTTCTTC.

V and J are TRBV28 and TRBJ2-3; D not resolved. This CDR3 has 14 amino acids. Germline values: CDR1 MDHEN, CDR2 SYDVKM. V gave up 2 bases and J gave up 0 bases, with 6 bases separating them. DNA of the CDR3: TGTGCCAGCAGTTTACCATTTAGCACAGATACGCAGTATTTT. Protein sequence: CASSLPFSTDTQYF. Drawing the rest from reference TRBV28 and TRBJ2-3, the complete variable domain is DVKVTQSSRYLVKRTGEKVFLECVQDMDHENMFWYRQDPGLGLRLIYFSYDVKMKEKGDIPEGYSVSREKKERFSLILESASTNQTSMYLCASSLPFSTDTQYFGPGTRLTVL.

The rearrangement uses TRBV18 and TRBJ2-1, with D possibly matching TRBD2 (6 bases). Trimming pared 1 base from V and 6 bases from J, leaving 13 bases between. Germline lookup yields CDR1 KGHSH and CDR2 LQKENI. This CDR3 region has 15 residues. The CDR3 nucleotides read TGTGCCAGCTCACCACGGCGGGATCCGAGCAATGAGCAGTTCTTC. It is translated as CASSPRRDPSNEQFF.

This clone is a singleton in its sample. J is TRBJ2-3 and V is TRBV7-3, with a tentative D call TRBD2 (5 bases). Trimming took off 5 bases at V and 1 base at J, with 13 bases between the two ends. CDR1 is SGHTA, CDR2 FQGTGA, per germline. The CDR3 covers 15 residues. CDR3 DNA sequence: TGTGCCAGCAGCCTACTAGGTGCGGGCACAGATACGCAGTATTTT. As protein: CASSLLGAGTDTQYF. Based on the CDR3 plus reference TRBV7-3 and TRBJ2-3, the full variable domain is GAGVSQTPSNKVTEKGKYVELRCDPISGHTALYWYRQSLGQGPEFLIYFQGTGAADDSGLPNDRFFAVRPEGSVSTLKIQRTERGDSAVYLCASSLLGAGTDTQYFGPGTRLTVL.

The genes are TRBV7-2 and TRBJ2-5; unclear D gene. The CDR3 extends over 13 amino acids. V lost 1 base, J lost 2 bases, and 5 bases lay in between. Germline-derived CDR1 and CDR2 are SGHTA and FQGNSA. The CDR3 nucleotides read TGTGCCAGCAGCTTAGTTAGGCAAGAGACCCAGTACTTC. Protein: CASSLVRQETQYF.

In its sample, this clone was seen once. This sequence joins TRBV5-1 and TRBJ2-1; possibly TRBD2 for D (6 bases). Germline CDR1 reads SGHRS; CDR2 reads YFSETQ. This CDR3 is 14 amino acids long. Trimming left V 1 base short and J 4 bases short, with 9 bases between. The CDR3 nucleotides read TGCGCCAGCAGCTTGCAAGGGACTTACAATGAGCAGTTCTTC. This codes for CASSLQGTYNEQFF.

The CDR3 DNA reads as TGTGCCAGCAGTTTAGACCAAGAGACCCAGTACTTC. This encodes CASSLDQETQYF. The chain combines TRBV27 with TRBJ2-5; D unresolved. CDR3 size: 12 residues. Germline loops: CDR1 MNHEY, CDR2 SMNVEV (reference sequence). V was pared by 2 bases and J by 0 bases, with 1 base between.

The chain employs TRBV6-5 and TRBJ2-5, with D perhaps TRBD1 (6 bases). CDR3 length equals 13 residues. Germline V gene lookup returns CDR1 MNHEY and CDR2 SVGAGI. V was pared by 11 bases and J by 3 bases, with 16 bases between. CDR3 in amino acids: CASRGYPEETQYF. In DNA, the CDR3 is TGTGCCTCCAGGGGCTATCCCGAAGAGACCCAGTACTTC.

The chain uses TRBV19 and TRBJ1-3, with D perhaps matching TRBD1 (5 bases). Trimming left V 5 bases short and J 2 bases short, with 13 bases between. The CDR3 length is 15 residues. Per germline, CDR1 LNHDA and CDR2 SQIVND (reference sequence). CDR3 sequence reads: CASSVQGSAGNTIYF. The CDR3 DNA is TGTGCCAGTAGTGTTCAGGGATCGGCTGGAAACACCATATATTTT.

The chain combines TRBV18 with TRBJ2-3, with D possibly being TRBD1 or TRBD2 (5 bases each). Per germline, CDR1 KGHSH and CDR2 LQKENI. V dropped 3 bases and J dropped 6 bases, with 19 bases sitting between them. The CDR3 totals 16 residues. The CDR3 DNA reads TGTGCCAGCTCACCCCCACCATCTTCGGGGACGGATACGCAGTATTTT. This encodes CASSPPPSSGTDTQYF. The full variable domain, completed using reference TRBV18 and TRBJ2-3, is NAGVMQNPRHLVRRRGQEARLRCSPMKGHSHVYWYRQLPEEGLKFMVYLQKENIIDESGMPKERFSAEFPKEGPSILRIQQVVRGDSAAYFCASSPPPSSGTDTQYFGPGTRLTVL.

The CDR3 spells CASSQDGAKDEQYF. The CDR3 DNA reads TGTGCCAGCAGCCAAGATGGGGCCAAGGACGAGCAGTACTTC. The V gene is TRBV4-2, the J gene TRBJ2-7; TRBD1 is a possible D gene (5 bases). CDR3 length: 14 amino acids. Germline V lookup: CDR1 LGHNA, CDR2 YNFKEQ. V lost 0 bases and J 5 bases, leaving 11 bases between the germline ends.

V gene TRBV27 combines with J gene TRBJ1-2; 12 nucleotides align to TRBD1. With 5 bases clipped from V and 4 bases from J, the junction kept 17 bases outside the gene matches. The germline V gene encodes CDR1 MNHEY and CDR2 SMNVEV (reference sequence). The length of the CDR3 is 19 residues. The CDR3 loop is CASSPKLPGQGAWGYGYTF. The CDR3 coding sequence is TGTGCCAGCAGTCCGAAGCTTCCGGGACAGGGGGCGTGGGGCTATGGCTACACCTTC.

The chain is built from TRBV7-2 and TRBJ1-3; TRBD1 is a possible D gene (6 bases). The germline gives CDR1 SGHTA, CDR2 FQGNSA. The CDR3 covers 14 residues. Trimming removed 0 bases at V and 8 bases at J, with 11 bases between. CDR3 bases: TGTGCCAGCAGCTTAGCAGGGGGAAGTTACACCATATATTTT. This translates into CASSLAGGSYTIYF.

This clone was recorded once. The chain is built from TRBV7-9 and TRBJ1-6; 10 bases are shared with TRBD1. CDR1 and CDR2 from the germline V gene are SEHNR and FQNEAQ (reference sequence). V was clipped by 7 bases and J by 11 bases; unmatched bases: 11. There are 15 residues in the CDR3. In DNA, the CDR3 is TGTGCCAGCACTCCCCCGGGACAGGGGATTCCACCCCTCCACTTT. It is translated as CASTPPGQGIPPLHF. The full variable domain, with the rest looked up from reference TRBV7-9 and TRBJ1-6, is DTGVSQNPRHKITKRGQNVTFRCDPISEHNRLYWYRQTLGQGPEFLTYFQNEAQLEKSRLLSDRFSAERPKGSFSTLEIQRTEQGDSAMYLCASTPPGQGIPPLHFGNGTRLTVT.

This chain joins TRBV30 and TRBJ1-1; D remains ambiguous. Trimming pared 0 bases from V and 8 bases from J, leaving 10 bases between. The CDR3 extends over 12 amino acids. Germline V gene sequence: CDR1 GTSNPN, CDR2 SVGIG (reference sequence). The CDR3 spells CAWSVLAAEAFF. CDR3 coding DNA: TGTGCCTGGAGTGTACTTGCTGCCGAAGCTTTCTTT.

The chain has TRBV5-6 and TRBJ2-1; 9 nucleotides line up with TRBD1. The CDR3 extends over 16 amino acids. Germline V gene sequence: CDR1 SGHDT, CDR2 YYEEEE. V lost 1 base, J lost 7 bases, and 9 bases stayed unmatched. DNA for the CDR3: TGTGCCAGCAGCTTGAGTGGGACAGGGAATTGGAATGAGCAGTTCTTC. It specifies CASSLSGTGNWNEQFF.

The rearrangement joins TRBV7-8 to TRBJ1-4; D call uncertain. The CDR3 spans 13 residues. V lost 1 base to trimming and J lost 1 base, with 1 base between them. In germline, CDR1 is SGHVS, CDR2 FQNEAQ. The CDR3 here is CASSLGTNEKLFF. In nucleotides, the CDR3 is TGTGCCAGCAGCTTAGGAACTAATGAAAAACTGTTTTTT.

V usage is TRBV28 and J usage is TRBJ1-3; 7 bases are shared with TRBD1. V was clipped by 5 bases and J by 1 base; unmatched bases: 5. Germline CDR1 MDHEN, CDR2 SYDVKM. This CDR3 has 15 residues. The CDR3 spells CASSPGDSSGNTIYF. The DNA for the CDR3 is TGTGCCAGCAGTCCAGGGGACAGTTCTGGAAACACCATATATTTT.

The rearrangement joins TRBV5-1 to TRBJ1-1; TRBD1 agrees at 9 bases. With V trimmed by 4 bases and J by 4 bases, 8 bases remained unmatched. Germline-derived CDR1 and CDR2 are SGHRS and YFSETQ. CDR3 size: 15 residues. CDR3 bases: TGCGCCAGCAGCCCCCGGACAGGGGAAGGCACTGAAGCTTTCTTT. Translated, it gives CASSPRTGEGTEAFF.

The J gene is TRBJ2-2, the V gene TRBV5-6; weak D call: TRBD1 (6 bases). V lost 1 base, J lost 1 base, and 8 bases lay in between. There are 15 residues in the CDR3. Germline V CDR1 and CDR2: SGHDT, YYEEEE. CDR3 coding DNA: TGTGCCAGCAGCTTGTTCAGGGGGAACACCGGGGAGCTGTTTTTT. Protein product: CASSLFRGNTGELFF.

This clone appeared once. The chain links TRBV9 to TRBJ2-2, with TRBD2 matching 8 bases. CDR3 length: 16 residues. J lost 0 bases, V lost 0 bases, and 1 base had no gene match. Germline loops: CDR1 SGDLS, CDR2 YYNGEE. CDR3 in amino acids: CASSVEAGANTGELFF. DNA for the CDR3: TGTGCCAGCAGCGTAGAAGCGGGGGCGAACACCGGGGAGCTGTTTTTT.